These 30 T cell receptor beta chains were sequenced from one sample in a study of naive and memory T cell subsets. General study results and limits: Especially in CD8 cells, naive repertoires contained a few larger clonotypes, possibly CD45RA-re-expressing memory cells.

Antigen specificity for these receptors is unknown. Two oligonucleotides, mixed equimolar, formed the beta constant-region primer covering TRBC1 and TRBC2. The ligated cDNA underwent four PCR rounds using SP2 and nested alpha and beta constant-region primers. TCRdb itself ran the UMI-ligation and nested PCR reads through MiXCR, one entry per CDR3 protein. This sample has around 140,000 distinct CDR3 sequences, with under 25% found just once. Sequencing was performed on naive CD4+ T cells from blood. The receptors stem from a human donor in good health.

This clonotype was recorded many times. The J gene is TRBJ2-5, the V gene TRBV29-1; TRBD1 matches at 7 bases. Trimming took 7 bases from V and 2 from J; bases not matched to a gene: 4. The CDR3 is made up of 12 amino acids. Germline CDR1 SQVTM, CDR2 ANQGSEA. The CDR3 is CSARTGQETQYF. The CDR3 nucleotides read TGCAGCGCACGGACAGGACAAGAGACCCAGTACTTC.

The gene calls are TRBV7-8 and TRBJ2-3; 10 bases align to TRBD2. Trimming cost V 1 base and J 1 base; bases outside gene matches: 2. The germline V gene has CDR1 SGHVS and CDR2 FQNEAQ. The CDR3 spans 16 residues. CDR3 coding DNA: TGTGCCAGCAGCTTAGGGACTAGCGGTCGCACAGATACGCAGTATTTT. The encoded protein is CASSLGTSGRTDTQYF. Full variable domain (outside the CDR3, taken from reference TRBV7-8 and TRBJ2-3): GAGVSQSPRYKVAKRGQDVALRCDPISGHVSLFWYQQALGQGPEFLTYFQNEAQLDKSGLPSDRFFAERPEGSVSTLKIQRTQQEDSAVYLCASSLGTSGRTDTQYFGPGTRLTVL.

The rearrangement uses TRBV5-4 and TRBJ2-2, with no clear D. The CDR3 extends over 15 amino acids. Germline V gene sequence: CDR1 SGHNT, CDR2 YYREEE (reference sequence). Trimming removed 0 bases at V and 4 bases at J, with 10 bases between. CDR3 in amino acids: CASSLAGSITGELFF. The CDR3 coding sequence is TGTGCCAGCAGCTTGGCGGGTAGCATCACCGGGGAGCTGTTTTTT.

A word on this clonotype: This may be a read error, as it is one base from a much larger clone. The chain couples TRBV7-9 to TRBJ2-5; D is ambiguous. CDR3 length: 13 amino acids. Looked up from germline, CDR1 is SEHNR and CDR2 is FQNEAQ (reference sequence). In nucleotides, the CDR3 is TGTGCCAGCAGCTTCGGCGGCCAAGAGTCCCAGTACTTC. It encodes CASSFGGQESQYF.

A note on this clonotype: A much more abundant neighbour one base away suggests this may be a read error. This CDR3 is missing its conserved last phenylalanine or tryptophan, likely due to a read error. The chain couples TRBV12-3 or TRBV12-4 to TRBJ1-1, with D possibly TRBD1 on 6 matching bases. Trimming stripped 6 bases from V and 7 bases from J, with 12 bases between. The length of the CDR3 is 12 residues. The chain's CDR3 is CASSTGQREAFI. The CDR3 coding sequence is TGTGCCAGCAGCACCGGACAGCGTGAAGCTTTCATT.

This clonotype was recorded many times. J is TRBJ2-2 and V is TRBV7-9; D tentatively reads TRBD1 or TRBD2 (5 bases each). The CDR3 has 14 residues. Germline loops: CDR1 SEHNR, CDR2 FQNEAQ (reference sequence). Trimming removed 0 bases at V and 7 bases at J, with 9 bases between. The CDR3 nucleotides are TGTGCCAGCAGCTTAGCCGGGACGGACGGGGAGCTGTTTTTT. This gives the protein CASSLAGTDGELFF.

The genes are TRBV6-5 and TRBJ2-5; D possibly matches TRBD1 or TRBD2 (5 bases each). V dropped 1 base and J dropped 5 bases, with 14 bases sitting between them. The germline CDR1 and CDR2 sequences are MNHEY and SVGAGI. The CDR3 totals 15 residues. CDR3 DNA sequence: TGTGCCAGCAGTTACTTACAGCGCGAGGGGGAGACCCAGTACTTC. Translation gives CASSYLQREGETQYF.

The chain recombines TRBV6-5 with TRBJ2-3, with D unclear. Germline assignment: CDR1 MNHEY and CDR2 SVGAGI. CDR3 size: 13 residues. V shed 0 bases and J shed 6 bases, with 7 bases lying between them. The CDR3 protein is CASSYSLVDTQYF. The CDR3, as DNA: TGTGCCAGCAGTTACTCCCTAGTGGATACGCAGTATTTT.

The table lists this clonotype with many counts. The rearrangement links TRBV6-1 to TRBJ1-6, with D maybe TRBD1 (6 bases). Germline V gene lookup returns CDR1 MNHNS and CDR2 SASEGT. V lost 3 bases to trimming and J lost 5 bases, with 14 bases between them. CDR3 length: 16 amino acids. For the CDR3, the DNA is TGTGCCAGCAGTGATAAACAGGGCTGGGATAATTCACCCCTCCACTTT. It yields the protein CASSDKQGWDNSPLHF.

This clonotype occurred a few times. The V call is TRBV27, the J call TRBJ2-4; no firm D call. Germline CDR1 MNHEY, CDR2 SMNVEV (reference sequence). V shed 4 bases and J shed 0 bases, with 4 bases lying between them. This CDR3 spans 13 amino acids. CDR3 nucleotides: TGTGCCAGCAGTTCTTTAGCCAAAAACATTCAGTACTTC. Its protein product is CASSSLAKNIQYF.

This clonotype was observed a few times. The V call is TRBV6-5, the J call TRBJ2-7; 9 nucleotides line up with TRBD2. The ends lost 7 bases at V and 0 bases at J; junction bases unmatched: 1. Germline CDR1 MNHEY, CDR2 SVGAGI. The CDR3 consists of 13 residues. CDR3: CASKAGGSYEQYF. The CDR3 region has the DNA TGTGCCAGCAAAGCGGGGGGCTCCTACGAGCAGTACTTC.

The chain combines TRBV6-1 with TRBJ2-3, with TRBD2 matching over 9 bases. In germline, CDR1 is MNHNS, CDR2 SASEGT. J lost 6 bases, V lost 4 bases, and 8 bases had no gene match. This CDR3 contains 15 residues. The CDR3 DNA follows: TGTGCCAGCAGTGGTCGCGGGAGGGCATCCGATACGCAGTATTTT. Its protein is CASSGRGRASDTQYF.

This clonotype occurred a few times. V and J are TRBV10-3 and TRBJ1-2; a possible D gene is TRBD1 (5 bases). The CDR3 extends over 13 amino acids. The germline CDR1 and CDR2 sequences are ENHRY and SYGVKD. Trimming removed 7 bases at V and 0 bases at J, with 9 bases between. The CDR3 sequence: CAITTAPNYGYTF. CDR3 bases: TGTGCCATCACGACAGCGCCTAACTATGGCTACACCTTC.

The sample holds a few counts of this clonotype. The chain uses TRBV12-3 or TRBV12-4 and TRBJ1-2, with D tentatively TRBD1 (6 bases). This CDR3 contains 13 residues. The ends were cut back, 3 bases at V and 4 bases at J, with 9 bases in the middle. The CDR3 bases are TGTGCCAGCAGTTTTGGACAGACCTATGGCTACACCTTC. Translation gives CASSFGQTYGYTF.

This clonotype was detected ten times or more. V is TRBV20-1 and J is TRBJ2-1; 9 positions agree with TRBD2. V dropped 6 bases and J dropped 0; count of bases not matched to a gene: 9. Per germline, CDR1 DFQATT and CDR2 SNEGSKA (reference sequence). The CDR3 consists of 16 residues. Here the CDR3 DNA reads TGCAGTGCAGATCCTTTTAGCGGGAGCTCCTACAATGAGCAGTTCTTC. Amino acid sequence: CSADPFSGSSYNEQFF.

This clonotype was recorded a few times. This chain uses TRBV12-3 or TRBV12-4 with TRBJ2-7; TRBD1 is a possible D gene (6 bases). The CDR3 spans 20 residues. Trimming cost V 5 bases and J 1 base, with 30 bases left between them. The CDR3 is CASSRIPGQDLQVGSYEQYF. The CDR3 nucleotides are TGTGCCAGCAGTAGGATTCCGGGACAAGACCTTCAAGTGGGGTCCTACGAGCAGTACTTC.

This clonotype has a count of ten or more. The V and J genes are TRBV29-1 and TRBJ2-1; 9 bases match TRBD2. The J segment lost 6 bases and the V segment lost 5 bases, leaving 11 bases of the junction unmatched. Germline V gene lookup returns CDR1 SQVTM and CDR2 ANQGSEA. This CDR3 is 15 amino acids long. CDR3 residues: CSVLAGAFRVNEQFF. CDR3 nucleotides: TGCAGCGTTTTAGCGGGAGCATTTAGAGTCAATGAGCAGTTCTTC.

This rearrangement joins TRBV10-1 to TRBJ1-1; tentative D call: TRBD1 (6 bases). V lost 5 bases, J lost 6 bases, and 25 bases lay in between. CDR1 is WNHNN and CDR2 is SYGVQD in the germline V gene (reference sequence). This CDR3 is 17 amino acids long. The CDR3: CASSPSTGGANLAEAFF. CDR3 DNA sequence: TGCGCCAGCAGTCCCTCGACGGGGGGCGCGAATCTGGCTGAAGCTTTCTTT.

This clonotype was counted a few times. The rearrangement joins TRBV25-1 to TRBJ2-1; D call uncertain. The CDR3 is 12 amino acids. CDR1 and CDR2 from the germline V gene are MGHDK and SYGVNS. Between the trimmed V and J ends, which lost 3 bases and 10 bases, there was a span of 10 bases. CDR3 residues: CASSESAREQFF. The CDR3 DNA reads TGTGCCAGCAGTGAGTCAGCCAGAGAGCAGTTCTTC.

V usage is TRBV6-6 and J usage is TRBJ2-3, with D uncertain. CDR1 MNHNY and CDR2 SVGAGI come from the germline V gene (reference sequence). The CDR3 runs 14 residues. The V end lost 8 bases, the J end lost 0 bases, and 12 bases lay between the germline ends. This CDR3 is CASLPDTSTDTQYF. The CDR3, as DNA: TGTGCCAGCCTTCCTGATACTAGCACAGATACGCAGTATTTT.

This clonotype was seen only a few times. The chain couples TRBV20-1 to TRBJ2-3; the D gene is possibly TRBD1 (5 bases). This CDR3 is 15 amino acids long. Per germline, CDR1 DFQATT and CDR2 SNEGSKA (reference sequence). Trimming removed 1 base at V and 3 bases at J, with 14 bases between. CDR3 DNA sequence: TGCAGTGCTAGAGTAGGGGTGGAGTGGACAGATACGCAGTATTTT. Its protein is CSARVGVEWTDTQYF.

The gene calls are TRBV3-1 and TRBJ1-5; 7 bases are shared with TRBD1. Germline CDR1 is LGHDT and CDR2 is YNNKEL (reference sequence). The CDR3 consists of 15 residues. V trimming: 5 bases; J trimming: 6 bases; junction bases outside the gene matches: 10. The CDR3 DNA follows: TGTGCCAGCAGCTCCCGACAGGGTTACGGTCAGCCCCAGCATTTT. It is translated as CASSSRQGYGQPQHF.

In its sample, this clonotype was seen many times. This CDR3 reads CASSLNTEAFF. Written as DNA, the CDR3 is TGCGCCAGCAGCCTGAACACTGAAGCTTTCTTT. The rearrangement joins TRBV5-1 to TRBJ1-1, with no clear D. Germline V gene lookup returns CDR1 SGHRS and CDR2 YFSETQ. Deletions cut 4 bases from V and 0 bases from J, with 1 base between. The CDR3 covers 11 residues.

This clonotype was detected many times. This chain joins TRBV5-4 and TRBJ2-5; D is possibly TRBD1 or TRBD2 (5 bases each). V gave up 5 bases and J gave up 1 base, with 12 bases separating them. Germline CDR1 SGHNT, CDR2 YYREEE (reference sequence). The CDR3 has 14 amino acids. The CDR3 is CASRPRDGQETQYF. CDR3 coding DNA: TGTGCCAGCAGACCCCGGGACGGCCAAGAGACCCAGTACTTC.

The gene calls are TRBV6-6 and TRBJ1-1, with a possible D match to TRBD1 (6 bases). V was clipped by 7 bases and J by 4 bases, with 13 bases between them. Germline V gives CDR1 MNHNY, CDR2 SVGAGI (reference sequence). This CDR3 region has 13 residues. The CDR3 DNA sequence: TGTGCCAGCACCCCCCGAGGGGGCACTGAAGCTTTCTTT. This translates into CASTPRGGTEAFF.

The V call is TRBV20-1, the J call TRBJ2-1, with a weak D call TRBD2 (6 bases). Trimming cost V 3 bases and J 3 bases, with 12 bases left between them. Looked up from germline, CDR1 is DFQATT and CDR2 is SNEGSKA (reference sequence). CDR3 length equals 14 residues. The CDR3 region is CSARPPSVYNEQFF. As DNA, the CDR3 is TGCAGTGCTAGGCCGCCTAGCGTCTACAATGAGCAGTTCTTC.

This chain joins TRBV19 and TRBJ2-7; maybe TRBD2 (5 bases). Between the trimmed V and J ends, which lost 4 bases and 1 base, there was a span of 8 bases. Germline V gene lookup returns CDR1 LNHDA and CDR2 SQIVND (reference sequence). CDR3 length: 13 residues. The CDR3 reads CASSRSGSYEQYF. The CDR3 DNA follows: TGTGCCAGTAGTAGAAGCGGATCCTACGAGCAGTACTTC.

This clonotype was detected many times. The CDR3 nucleotides are TGCAGCGTCGCCGAGCGGGATAGCTCCTACAATGAGCAGTTCTTC. It translates to CSVAERDSSYNEQFF. The chain links TRBV29-1 to TRBJ2-1; 7 nucleotides line up with TRBD2. The CDR3 extends over 15 amino acids. Trimming cost V 6 bases and J 0 bases; bases outside gene matches: 8. CDR1 is SQVTM, CDR2 ANQGSEA, per germline.

The J gene is TRBJ2-1, the V gene TRBV30; no firm D call. The CDR3 spans 11 residues. Germline V CDR1 and CDR2: GTSNPN, SVGIG (reference sequence). V lost 4 bases, J lost 9 bases, and 10 bases lay in between. CDR3 residues: CAWMGYGEQFF. Written as DNA, the CDR3 is TGTGCCTGGATGGGCTATGGTGAGCAGTTCTTC.

This clonotype showed up just once. This chain joins TRBV7-2 and TRBJ2-2; TRBD2 agrees at 9 bases. The CDR3 runs 17 residues. Germline-derived CDR1 and CDR2 are SGHTA and FQGNSA. V was clipped by 1 base and J by 6 bases; unmatched bases: 9. CDR3 sequence reads: CASSLVVLAGSPGELFF. The CDR3 bases are TGTGCCAGCAGCTTAGTTGTTCTAGCGGGAAGCCCCGGGGAGCTGTTTTTT.